The 16 T cell receptor beta chains in this list originate from one sample, sequenced in a study of glioma-infiltrating T cells. The iRepertoire nested amplicon-rescue multiplex PCR amplified TCR alpha and beta CDR3s from RNA. Using its own MiXCR run on the multiplex PCR reads, TCRdb lists one record per CDR3 protein. This sample has 100,000 to 150,000 distinct CDR3 sequences, with under 30% found just once. Sequenced: glioma tissue, nonneoplastic brain tissue, or PBMCs (not recorded which). The source is a human donor with low-grade glioma or glioblastoma, undergoing nonglioma brain surgery, or in good health (not recorded which).

The chain couples TRBV24-1 to TRBJ1-2, with D maybe TRBD1 (6 bases). The CDR3 length is 16 residues. Germline CDR1 reads KGHDR; CDR2 reads SFDVKD. V dropped 4 bases and J dropped 2 bases, with 16 bases sitting between them. The DNA for the CDR3 is TGTGCCACCAGTGAGGGCATTACAGGGACAAACTATGGCTACACCTTC. Amino acids: CATSEGITGTNYGYTF.

This clonotype was observed a handful of times. J is TRBJ1-1 and V is TRBV9; TRBD1 might be the D (6 bases). This CDR3 has 15 residues. V was shortened by 2 bases and J by 4 bases, with 15 bases between the two germline ends. Germline assignment: CDR1 SGDLS and CDR2 YYNGEE. The CDR3: CASSVKGQGTTEAFF. CDR3 nucleotides: TGTGCCAGCAGCGTCAAGGGTCAGGGGACCACTGAAGCTTTCTTT.

This clonotype was observed a few times. This rearrangement joins TRBV18 to TRBJ1-1; TRBD1 aligns across 12 bases. Germline V CDR1 and CDR2: KGHSH, LQKENI. The CDR3 contains 17 residues. V was clipped by 5 bases and J by 0 bases; unmatched bases: 7. DNA of the CDR3: TGTGCCAGCTCAGAGAGGGGGACAGGGGGCTTGAACACTGAAGCTTTCTTT. As protein: CASSERGTGGLNTEAFF.

In its sample, this clonotype was seen many times. The chain has TRBV6-6 and TRBJ1-6; D is ambiguous. Trimming removed 0 bases at V and 0 bases at J, with 12 bases between. Germline CDR1 MNHNY, CDR2 SVGAGI (reference sequence). CDR3 length: 18 amino acids. The CDR3 sequence is CASSYSGGPSSYNSPLHF. The CDR3 DNA reads TGTGCCAGCAGTTACTCGGGAGGGCCTAGCTCCTATAATTCACCCCTCCACTTT.

This clonotype occurred a few times. The rearrangement links TRBV6-1 to TRBJ1-3; 9 bases line up with TRBD1. The CDR3 has 15 residues. The V gene end was trimmed by 6 bases and the J gene end by 4 bases; junction bases not matched to a gene: 7. Germline V lookup: CDR1 MNHNS, CDR2 SASEGT. The CDR3 sequence: CASRRRGTGGNTIYF. The CDR3, as DNA: TGTGCCAGCAGGAGGCGCGGGACAGGGGGAAACACCATATATTTT.

The chain is built from TRBV11-3 and TRBJ2-5; tentatively, D is TRBD1 or TRBD2 (5 bases each). This CDR3 has 14 residues. Germline CDR1 and CDR2: SGHNT and YENEEA. Trimming removed 7 bases from V and 5 bases from J, with 17 bases in between. CDR3 sequence: CASTITRGFETQYF. CDR3 coding DNA: TGTGCCAGCACGATCACCCGGGGCTTTGAGACCCAGTACTTC.

As for this clonotype: This may be a read error: a much more frequent sequence differs by one nucleotide. The V and J genes are TRBV20-1 and TRBJ2-2; TRBD1 aligns across 7 bases. The germline V gene has CDR1 DFQATT and CDR2 SNEGSKA (reference sequence). J gave up 2 bases and V 4 bases, and 7 bases lay outside the gene matches. The CDR3 sequence is 15 residues long. The CDR3 bases are TGCAGTGCTACCAAAGACAGGGTCAACACCGGGGAGCTGTTTTTT. Translated: CSATKDRVNTGELFF.

The table lists this clonotype with a few counts. This chain connects TRBV20-1 to TRBJ2-3; 8 bases line up with TRBD1. CDR3 size: 19 residues. Losses at the gene ends were 4 bases for V and 2 bases for J; bases not matched to a gene: 20. Per germline, CDR1 DFQATT and CDR2 SNEGSKA (reference sequence). The CDR3 DNA is TGCAGTGCTACCATAGTCCCGGGACAGGAGGCTGACCCCACAGATACGCAGTATTTT. Its protein product is CSATIVPGQEADPTDTQYF.

This clonotype has at least ten counts. The genes are TRBV18 and TRBJ2-5; weak D call: TRBD2 (6 bases). Germline V gene sequence: CDR1 KGHSH, CDR2 LQKENI. The CDR3 is 14 residues long. V gave up 8 bases and J gave up 3 bases, with 16 bases separating them. The CDR3 region has the DNA TGTGCCAGCCGGTCGGCGGGGAGGAAAGAGACCCAGTACTTC. Translating it yields CASRSAGRKETQYF.

As concerns this clonotype: A much larger clone is a single base away; this may be a read error. Here the CDR3 reads CSAGKSGNTEAFF. CDR3 nucleotides: TGCAGTGCGGGGAAATCCGGGAACACTGAAGCTTTCTTT. The J gene is TRBJ1-1, the V gene TRBV20-1; D ambiguous. From germline, CDR1 is DFQATT and CDR2 SNEGSKA (reference sequence). The CDR3 totals 13 residues. V was shortened by 6 bases and J by 1 base, with 12 bases between the two germline ends.

This clonotype was recorded many times. The chain recombines TRBV6-6 with TRBJ2-1; no clear D gene. CDR3 length: 16 residues. The germline V gene encodes CDR1 MNHNY and CDR2 SVGAGI (reference sequence). Trimming pared 2 bases from V and 0 bases from J, leaving 11 bases between. CDR3 in amino acids: CASSYRRPSSYNEQFF. In DNA, the CDR3 is TGTGCCAGCAGTTACCGGCGTCCCTCCTCCTACAATGAGCAGTTCTTC.

This clonotype was recorded at least ten times. The chain has TRBV6-1 and TRBJ1-2; D ambiguous. The CDR3 extends over 12 amino acids. The germline V gene encodes CDR1 MNHNS and CDR2 SASEGT. Deletions cut 2 bases from V and 13 bases from J, with 14 bases between. CDR3 nucleotides: TGTGCCAGCAGTGAATCTTCCCGTATGCCCACCTTC. It encodes CASSESSRMPTF.

Of note for this clonotype: A clone one base away is much larger, so this may be a read error. This chain joins TRBV27 and TRBJ2-3, with D maybe TRBD2 (5 bases). The germline CDR1 and CDR2 sequences are MNHEY and SMNVEV (reference sequence). This CDR3 is built from 15 residues. Trimming took 5 bases from V and 4 from J, leaving 16 bases between them. In DNA form, the CDR3 reads TGTGCCAGCAGTGGGGTGGCCACGAGGGCAGATACGCAGTATTTT. Translation gives CASSGVATRADTQYF.

This clonotype was recorded a few times. The J gene is TRBJ1-2, the V gene TRBV2; tentatively, D is TRBD1 (6 bases). Looked up from germline, CDR1 is SNHLY and CDR2 is FYNNEI. This CDR3 comprises 13 residues. V gave up 3 bases and J gave up 2 bases, with 7 bases separating them. CDR3 sequence: CASSDQGNYGYTF. CDR3 nucleotides: TGTGCCAGCAGTGATCAGGGGAACTATGGCTACACCTTC.

Regarding this clonotype: This likely comes from a read error, as the CDR3 has no conserved phenylalanine or tryptophan at its end. The chain carries TRBV27 and TRBJ2-6; 7 nucleotides line up with TRBD1. This CDR3 spans 18 amino acids. CDR1 and CDR2 from the germline V gene are MNHEY and SMNVEV (reference sequence). Trimming took 3 bases from V and 0 from J; bases not matched to a gene: 8. DNA for the CDR3: TGTGCCAGCAGTTTCAGACAGGGCCAGACCTCTGGGGCCAACGTCCTGACTCTC. This gives the protein CASSFRQGQTSGANVLTL.

This clonotype has only a few counts. V usage is TRBV6-1 and J usage is TRBJ2-2, with 8 bases fitting TRBD2. The CDR3 is made up of 14 amino acids. Germline lookup yields CDR1 MNHNS and CDR2 SASEGT. V was pared by 5 bases and J by 6 bases, with 5 bases of the junction left unmatched. CDR3 sequence: CASSWYGGAGELFF. CDR3 sequence (DNA): TGTGCCAGCAGTTGGTACGGGGGGGCCGGGGAGCTGTTTTTT.